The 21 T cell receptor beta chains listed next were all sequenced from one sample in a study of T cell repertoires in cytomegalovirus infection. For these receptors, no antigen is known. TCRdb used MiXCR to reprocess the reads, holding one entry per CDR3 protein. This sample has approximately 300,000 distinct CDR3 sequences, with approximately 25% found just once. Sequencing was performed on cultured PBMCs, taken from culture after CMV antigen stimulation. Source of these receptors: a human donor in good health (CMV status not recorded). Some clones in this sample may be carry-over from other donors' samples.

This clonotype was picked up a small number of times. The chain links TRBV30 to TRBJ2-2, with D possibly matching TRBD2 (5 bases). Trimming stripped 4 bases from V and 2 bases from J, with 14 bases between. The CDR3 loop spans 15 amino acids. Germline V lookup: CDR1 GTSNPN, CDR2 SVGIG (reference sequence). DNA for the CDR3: TGTGCCTGGACCCGGCGGGCGGGCAACACCGGGGAGCTGTTTTTT. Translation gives CAWTRRAGNTGELFF.

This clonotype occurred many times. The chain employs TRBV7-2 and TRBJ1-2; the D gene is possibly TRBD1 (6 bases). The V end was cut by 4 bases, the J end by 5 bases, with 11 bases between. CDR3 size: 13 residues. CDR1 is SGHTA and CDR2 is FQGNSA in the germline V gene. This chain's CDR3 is CASSWDTAYGYTF. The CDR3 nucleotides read TGTGCCAGCAGCTGGGACACCGCTTATGGCTACACCTTC.

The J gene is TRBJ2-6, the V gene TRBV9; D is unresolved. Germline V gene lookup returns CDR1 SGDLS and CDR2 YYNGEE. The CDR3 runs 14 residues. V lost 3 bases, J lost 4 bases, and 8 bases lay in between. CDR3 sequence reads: CASSDPRGANVLTF. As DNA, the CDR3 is TGTGCCAGCAGCGACCCCAGGGGGGCCAACGTCCTGACTTTC.

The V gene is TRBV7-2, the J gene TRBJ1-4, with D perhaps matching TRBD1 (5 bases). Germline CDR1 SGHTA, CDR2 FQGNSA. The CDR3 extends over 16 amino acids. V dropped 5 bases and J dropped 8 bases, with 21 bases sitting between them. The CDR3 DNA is TGTGCCAGCAGCCACCAAAATGGTGGGGGTCGAGAAAAACTGTTTTTT. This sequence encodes CASSHQNGGGREKLFF.

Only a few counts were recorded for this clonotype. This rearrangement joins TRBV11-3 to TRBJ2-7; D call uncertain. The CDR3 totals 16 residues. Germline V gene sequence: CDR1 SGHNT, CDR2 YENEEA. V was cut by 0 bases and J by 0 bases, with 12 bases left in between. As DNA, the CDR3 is TGTGCCAGCAGCTTAGATCAGGCCTTCTACTCCTACGAGCAGTACGTC. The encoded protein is CASSLDQAFYSYEQYV.

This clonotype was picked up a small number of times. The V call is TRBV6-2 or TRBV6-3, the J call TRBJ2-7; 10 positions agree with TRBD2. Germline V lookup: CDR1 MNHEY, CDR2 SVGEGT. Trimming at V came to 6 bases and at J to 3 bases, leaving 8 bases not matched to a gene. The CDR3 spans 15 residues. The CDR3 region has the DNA TGTGCCAGCAGCTCCCGGACTAGCGGAAGCTACGAGCAGTACGTC. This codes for CASSSRTSGSYEQYV.

DNA for the CDR3: TGTGCCTGGGAAGATACAGGGAGGGACACTGAAGCTTTCTTT. Residues: CAWEDTGRDTEAFF. This chain links TRBV30 with TRBJ1-1; perhaps TRBD1 as D (6 bases). V dropped 5 bases and J dropped 3 bases, with 16 bases sitting between them. This CDR3 spans 14 amino acids. The germline CDR1 and CDR2 sequences are GTSNPN and SVGIG (reference sequence).

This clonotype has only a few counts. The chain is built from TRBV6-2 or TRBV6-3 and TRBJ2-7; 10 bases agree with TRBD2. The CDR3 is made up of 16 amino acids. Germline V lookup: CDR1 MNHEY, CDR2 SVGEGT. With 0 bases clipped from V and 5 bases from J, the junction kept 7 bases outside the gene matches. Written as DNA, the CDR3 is TGTGCCAGCAGTTACTCGGCTAGCGGGAGTTTCGACGAGCAGTACGTC. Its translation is CASSYSASGSFDEQYV.

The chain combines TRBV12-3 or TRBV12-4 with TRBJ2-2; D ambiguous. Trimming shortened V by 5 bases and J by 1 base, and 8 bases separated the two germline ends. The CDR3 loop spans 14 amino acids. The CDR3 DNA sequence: TGTGCCAGCAGTGAAACAGAGAACACCGGGGAGCTGTTTTTT. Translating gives CASSETENTGELFF.

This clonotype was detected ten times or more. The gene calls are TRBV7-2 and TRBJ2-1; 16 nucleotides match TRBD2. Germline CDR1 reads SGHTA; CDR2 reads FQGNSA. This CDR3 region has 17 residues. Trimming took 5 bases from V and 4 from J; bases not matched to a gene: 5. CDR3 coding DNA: TGTGCCAGCAGCGCGGGACTAGCGGGAGGGCGATACAATGAGCAGTTCTTC. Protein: CASSAGLAGGRYNEQFF.

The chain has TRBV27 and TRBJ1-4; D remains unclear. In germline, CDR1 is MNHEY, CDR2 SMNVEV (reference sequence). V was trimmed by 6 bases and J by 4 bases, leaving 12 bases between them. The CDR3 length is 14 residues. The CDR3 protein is CASRSNRLNEKLFF. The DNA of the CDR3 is TGTGCCAGCAGGTCAAATCGCCTTAATGAAAAACTGTTTTTT.

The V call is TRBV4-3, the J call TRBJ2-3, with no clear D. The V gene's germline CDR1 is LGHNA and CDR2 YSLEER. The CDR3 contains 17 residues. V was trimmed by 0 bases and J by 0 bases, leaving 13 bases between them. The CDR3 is CASSQERVVTSTDTQYF. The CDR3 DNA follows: TGCGCCAGCAGCCAAGAAAGAGTAGTAACTAGCACAGATACGCAGTATTTT.

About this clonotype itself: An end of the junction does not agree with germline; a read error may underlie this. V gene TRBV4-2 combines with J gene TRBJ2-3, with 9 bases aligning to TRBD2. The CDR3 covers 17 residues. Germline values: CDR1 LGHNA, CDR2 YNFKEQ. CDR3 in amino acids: CAGSQDLAGTSPDTQYF. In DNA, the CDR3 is TGTGCCGGCAGCCAAGATTTGGCCGGGACTAGCCCCGATACGCAGTATTTT.

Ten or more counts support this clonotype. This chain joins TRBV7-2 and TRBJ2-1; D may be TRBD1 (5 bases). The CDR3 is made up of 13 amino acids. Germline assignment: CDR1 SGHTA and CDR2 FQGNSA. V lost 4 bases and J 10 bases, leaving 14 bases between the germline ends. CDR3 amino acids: CASSSQGVGEQFF. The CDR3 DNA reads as TGTGCCAGCAGCTCTCAAGGGGTAGGGGAGCAGTTCTTC.

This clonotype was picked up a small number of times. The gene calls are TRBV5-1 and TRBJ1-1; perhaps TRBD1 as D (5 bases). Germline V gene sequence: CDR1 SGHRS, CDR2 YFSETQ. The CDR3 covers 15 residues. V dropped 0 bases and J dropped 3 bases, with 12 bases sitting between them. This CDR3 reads CASSLGPPGDTEAFF. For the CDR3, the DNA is TGCGCCAGCAGCTTGGGGCCTCCGGGGGACACTGAAGCTTTCTTT.

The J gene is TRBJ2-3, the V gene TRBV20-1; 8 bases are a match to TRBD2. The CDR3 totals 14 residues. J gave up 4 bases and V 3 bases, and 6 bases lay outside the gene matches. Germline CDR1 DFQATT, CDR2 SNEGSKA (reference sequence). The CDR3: CSASGRGNADTQYF. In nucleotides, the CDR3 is TGCAGTGCTAGCGGGAGGGGGAACGCAGATACGCAGTATTTT.

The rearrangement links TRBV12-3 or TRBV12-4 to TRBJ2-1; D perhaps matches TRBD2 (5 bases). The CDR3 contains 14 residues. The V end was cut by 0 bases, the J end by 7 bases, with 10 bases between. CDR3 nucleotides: TGTGCCAGCAGTTTAGCGGGAGTCGAAAATGAGCAGTTCTTC. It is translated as CASSLAGVENEQFF.

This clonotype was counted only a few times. The CDR3 sequence: CASSYDTGPYTF. CDR3 sequence (DNA): TGTGCCAGCAGTTACGACACCGGCCCCTACACCTTC. The gene calls are TRBV6-2 or TRBV6-3 and TRBJ1-2; D gene uncertain. The CDR3 runs to 12 residues. Trimming left V 2 bases short and J 10 bases short, with 11 bases between. The germline V gene encodes CDR1 MNHEY and CDR2 SVGEGT.

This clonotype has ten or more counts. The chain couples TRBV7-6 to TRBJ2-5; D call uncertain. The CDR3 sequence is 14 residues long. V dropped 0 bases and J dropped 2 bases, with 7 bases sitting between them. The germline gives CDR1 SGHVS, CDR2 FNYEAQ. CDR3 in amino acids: CASSLAGQQETQYF. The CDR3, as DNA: TGTGCCAGCAGCTTAGCAGGCCAACAAGAGACCCAGTACTTC.

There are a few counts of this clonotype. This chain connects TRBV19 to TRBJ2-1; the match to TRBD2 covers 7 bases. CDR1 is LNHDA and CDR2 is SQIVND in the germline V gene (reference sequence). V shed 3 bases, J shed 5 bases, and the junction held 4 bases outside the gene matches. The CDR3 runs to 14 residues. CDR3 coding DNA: TGTGCCAGTAGTATCGCGGGAGTGGACAATGAGCAGTTCTTC. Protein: CASSIAGVDNEQFF.

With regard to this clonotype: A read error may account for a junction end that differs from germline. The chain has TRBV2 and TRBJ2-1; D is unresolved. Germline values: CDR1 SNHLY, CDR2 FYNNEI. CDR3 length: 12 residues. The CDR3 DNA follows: TGTGCCAGCAGTGAAGTTACACCTGAGCGGTTCTTC. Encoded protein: CASSEVTPERFF.